What follows describes a single TCR beta chain. This specimen belongs to a study of blood T cell repertoires in COVID-19. About the research overall: The study drew acute and convalescent COVID-19 samples from the United States, Italy and Spain. T cells, B-cell-depleted T cells, or PBMCs provided the cDNA or gDNA that served as material.

In the authors' workflow: Amplified reference gene primers provided the basis for estimating nucleated cell counts. Generated by immunoSEQ multiplex PCR, the TCRdb table keeps only in-frame clones and is missing some. V and J calls and clone size come straight from that table; D and trimming were deduced from the DNA. This sample has around 100,000 clones, with approximately 90% found just once. Germline assignment: CDR1 SGHNT and CDR2 YENEEA. The CDR3 loop spans 13 amino acids. Trimming cost V 5 bases and J 4 bases, with 9 bases left between them. The sequenced material came from peripheral blood. The sequence derives from a man between 50 and 59 years old with acute or convalescent COVID-19. This chain connects TRBV11-3 to TRBJ1-5; tentative D call: TRBD1 (6 bases). The CDR3 DNA is TGTGCCAGCAGCAGGGGGGGGAATCAGCCCCAGCATTTT. Its protein is CASSRGGNQPQHF.